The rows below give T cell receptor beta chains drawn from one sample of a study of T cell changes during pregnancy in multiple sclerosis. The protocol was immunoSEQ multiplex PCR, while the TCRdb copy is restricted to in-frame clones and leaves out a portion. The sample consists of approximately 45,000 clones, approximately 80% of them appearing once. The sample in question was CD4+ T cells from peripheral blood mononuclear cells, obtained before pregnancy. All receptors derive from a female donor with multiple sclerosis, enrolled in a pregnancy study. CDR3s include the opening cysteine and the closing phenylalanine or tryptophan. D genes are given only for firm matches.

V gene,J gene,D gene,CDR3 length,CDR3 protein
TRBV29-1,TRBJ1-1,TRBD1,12,CSVEQGVTEAFF
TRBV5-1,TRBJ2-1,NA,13,CASTEQEYNEQFF
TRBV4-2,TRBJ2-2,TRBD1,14,CASSRTGSDGELFF
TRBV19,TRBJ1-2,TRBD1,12,CASSGTGYGYTF
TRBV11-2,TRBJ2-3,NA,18,CASSSSPPQALRTDTQYF
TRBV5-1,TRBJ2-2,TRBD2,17,CASSLSGLASNTGELFF
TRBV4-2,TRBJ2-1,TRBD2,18,CASSQLTSGGWRGNEQFF
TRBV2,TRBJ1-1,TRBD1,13,CASVGGTGLVAFF
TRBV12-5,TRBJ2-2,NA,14,CASGISGNTGELFF
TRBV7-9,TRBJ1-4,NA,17,CASSQGWQGTTNEKLFF
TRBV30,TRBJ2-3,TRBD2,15,CAWSPSGVITDTQYF
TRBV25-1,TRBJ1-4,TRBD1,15,CASSAPERGRGVLFF
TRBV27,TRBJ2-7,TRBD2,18,CASSREGLAGGGAYEQYF
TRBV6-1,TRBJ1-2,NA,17,CASSDAWLVTGLYGYTF
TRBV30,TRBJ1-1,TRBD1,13,CAWSTTRTGEAFF
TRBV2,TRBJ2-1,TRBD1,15,CASSYRGETYNEQFF